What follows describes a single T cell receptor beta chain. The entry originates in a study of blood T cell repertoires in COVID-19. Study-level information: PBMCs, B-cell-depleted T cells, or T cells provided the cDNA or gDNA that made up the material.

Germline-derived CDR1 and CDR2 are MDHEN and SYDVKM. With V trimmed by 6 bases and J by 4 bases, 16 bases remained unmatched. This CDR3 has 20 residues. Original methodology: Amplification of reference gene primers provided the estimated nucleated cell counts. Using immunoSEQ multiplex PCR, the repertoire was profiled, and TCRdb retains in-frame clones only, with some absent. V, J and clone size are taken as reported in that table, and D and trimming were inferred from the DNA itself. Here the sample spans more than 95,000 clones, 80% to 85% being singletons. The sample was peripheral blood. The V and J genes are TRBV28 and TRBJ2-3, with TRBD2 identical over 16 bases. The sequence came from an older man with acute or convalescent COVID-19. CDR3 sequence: CASSTGLAGGPYEFSDTQYF. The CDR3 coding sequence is TGTGCCAGCAGCACGGGACTAGCGGGAGGGCCATATGAGTTCTCAGATACGCAGTATTTT. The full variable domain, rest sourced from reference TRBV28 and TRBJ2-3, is DVKVTQSSRYLVKRTGEKVFLECVQDMDHENMFWYRQDPGLGLRLIYFSYDVKMKEKGDIPEGYSVSREKKERFSLILESASTNQTSMYLCASSTGLAGGPYEFSDTQYFGPGTRLTVL.